The rows below give T cell receptor beta chains drawn from one sample of a study of metastatic and nonmetastatic thyroid tumors. MiXCR re-clonotyped the PCR reads for TCRdb. The sample includes about 40,000 clones, around 17% seen only once; the top ten take 3% to 4%. Sequencing was performed on blood. The origin of the receptors is a female donor with papillary thyroid cancer or a benign thyroid nodule (not recorded which). Some clones in this sample may be carry-over from other donors' samples. Both conserved end residues are part of each CDR3. D genes are given only for firm matches. Not all rows give a size; the values are once, few, many and, for expanded clones, a class.

j_gene	abundance	v_gene	d_gene	CDR3aa	CDR3nt
TRBJ2-1	many	TRBV12-3/TRBV12-4	NA	CASSRFYNEQFF	TGTGCCAGCAGTCGCTTCTACAATGAGCAGTTCTTC
TRBJ1-3	many	TRBV10-3	NA	CAISASDTRLSGNTIYF	TGTGCCATCAGTGCTTCCGACACAAGACTCTCTGGAAACACCATATATTTT
TRBJ1-3	many	TRBV5-6	NA	CASSLVSGNTIYF	TGTGCCAGCAGCTTGGTCTCTGGAAACACCATATATTTT
TRBJ2-3	many	TRBV7-8	NA	CASSLGVGTDTQYF	TGTGCCAGCAGCTTAGGGGTGGGCACAGATACGCAGTATTTT
TRBJ1-1	few	TRBV27	NA	CASRTALNTEAFF	TGTGCCTCAAGGACAGCTTTGAACACTGAAGCTTTCTTT
TRBJ1-2	NA	TRBV6-1	NA	CATYPGGGYYGYTF	TGTGCCACATATCCGGGGGGTGGCTACTATGGCTACACCTTC
TRBJ2-3	medium-sized	TRBV6-6	NA	CASSYSRGPSSTDTQYF	TGTGCCAGCAGTTATTCCCGGGGGCCGAGTAGCACAGATACGCAGTATTTT
TRBJ1-1	many	TRBV3-1	NA	CASRAGSSSNTEAFF	TGTGCCAGCAGAGCAGGGTCCAGTTCGAACACTGAAGCTTTCTTT
TRBJ2-3	NA	TRBV2	TRBD1	CASKLYRGISTDTQYF	TGTGCCAGCAAACTGTACAGGGGAATTAGCACAGATACGCAGTATTTT
TRBJ1-2	many	TRBV6-2/TRBV6-3	TRBD1	CASRPRTGGRDYGYTF	TGTGCCAGCAGACCCCGGACAGGGGGCAGGGACTATGGCTACACCTTC
TRBJ1-4	many	TRBV6-1	TRBD1	CASTTSHDRAINEKLFF	TGTGCCAGCACCACCTCGCATGACAGGGCCATTAATGAAAAACTGTTTTTT
TRBJ2-7	few	TRBV6-1	TRBD1	CASSLDRVNEQYF	TGTGCCAGCAGTCTGGACAGGGTCAACGAGCAGTACTTC
TRBJ2-3	many	TRBV7-3	TRBD1	CASSPQGVTDTQYF	TGTGCCAGCAGCCCACAGGGGGTAACAGATACGCAGTATTTT
TRBJ2-3	many	TRBV5-1	NA	CASSPPLGTDTQYF	TGCGCCAGCAGTCCACCCCTGGGAACAGATACGCAGTATTTT
TRBJ2-1	NA	TRBV7-2	NA	CASSLQSQVGNNEQFF	TGTGCCAGCAGCCTCCAGTCTCAAGTGGGGAACAATGAGCAGTTCTTC
TRBJ2-2	NA	TRBV6-1	NA	CASSPPRDRRAGELFF	TGTGCCAGCAGTCCACCGCGGGATCGAAGGGCCGGGGAGCTGTTTTTT
TRBJ2-2	many	TRBV7-2	NA	CASSLAGELFF	TGTGCCAGCAGCTTAGCCGGGGAGCTGTTTTTT
TRBJ1-4	few	TRBV18	NA	CASSQTGINEKLFF	TGTGCCAGCTCACAAACAGGGATTAATGAAAAACTGTTTTTT
TRBJ1-6	medium-sized	TRBV6-1	TRBD1	CASSEQGENSPLHF	TGTGCCAGCAGTGAACAGGGGGAAAATTCACCCCTCCACTTT
TRBJ2-3	many	TRBV12-5	TRBD2	CASGFYTSGRGTDTQYF	TGTGCTAGTGGTTTTTATACTAGCGGGAGAGGAACAGATACGCAGTATTTT
TRBJ1-2	few	TRBV2	NA	CAIRPDSNYCYTF	TGTGCCATCAGACCGGACAGCAACTATTGCTACACCTTC
TRBJ2-2	many	TRBV30	NA	CAWSVSQALTGELFF	TGTGCCTGGAGTGTCTCACAGGCGCTAACCGGGGAGCTGTTTTTT
TRBJ2-3	many	TRBV20-1	TRBD2	CSATYLRAGARSTDTQYF	TGCAGTGCCACCTATCTACGAGCGGGGGCAAGGAGCACAGATACGCAGTATTTT
TRBJ1-1	many	TRBV27	NA	CASSLKGMNTEAFF	TGTGCCAGCAGTTTAAAGGGGATGAACACTGAAGCTTTCTTT
TRBJ2-2	many	TRBV20-1	TRBD2	CSAPSGANTGELFF	TGCAGTGCTCCTAGCGGGGCCAACACCGGGGAGCTGTTTTTT
TRBJ2-5	once	TRBV5-5	TRBD2	CASSSGLAGVGETQYF	TGTGCCAGCAGCTCGGGCCTAGCGGGGGTAGGTGAGACCCAGTACTTC